The clone carrying this TCR beta chain came up many times. What it binds is not known. This entry is derived from a study of T cells after posttransplantation cyclophosphamide. Study-level results: Recipient CMV seropositivity and CMV reactivation strongly tracked TRB clonality. Later post-transplant blood repertoires were often dominated by donor CD8+ memory clones.

Trimming cost V 5 bases and J 2 bases; bases outside gene matches: 4. The CDR3 extends over 14 amino acids. Germline assignment: CDR1 SGHTA and CDR2 FQGNSA. Sequencing was performed with immunoSEQ multiplex PCR; in TCRdb, only in-frame clones are kept and a portion is missing. The record shows some 39,000 clones for this sample, with no singletons present. The sequence derives from a girl between 10 and 17 years old in good health, CMV-negative, and a related stem cell transplant donor. The chain has TRBV7-2 and TRBJ1-2; 8 nucleotides align to TRBD1. Sequencing was performed on PBMCs. CDR3: CASSRTGLNYGYTF. CDR3 nucleotides: TGTGCCAGCAGCAGGACAGGGCTAAACTATGGCTACACCTTC.